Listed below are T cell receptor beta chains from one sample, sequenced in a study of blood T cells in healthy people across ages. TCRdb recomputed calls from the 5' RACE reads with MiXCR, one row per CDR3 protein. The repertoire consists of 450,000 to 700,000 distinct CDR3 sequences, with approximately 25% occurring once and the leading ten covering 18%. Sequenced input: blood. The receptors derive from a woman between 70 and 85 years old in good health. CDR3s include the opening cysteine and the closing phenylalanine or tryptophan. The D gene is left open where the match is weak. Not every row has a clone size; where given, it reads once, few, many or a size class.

CASSLAETSGGHSEQFF	TGCGCCAGCAGCTTGGCCGAGACTAGCGGGGGGCATAGTGAGCAGTTCTTC	NA	TRBD2	TRBV5-1	TRBJ2-1
CASSPSRDRGREQYF	TGTGCCAGCAGCCCTTCTCGGGACAGGGGACGAGAGCAGTACTTC	few	TRBD1	TRBV7-2	TRBJ2-5
CASSSMGGGQETQYF	TGTGCCAGCAGCTCAATGGGCGGGGGACAAGAGACCCAGTACTTC	few	TRBD2	TRBV7-2	TRBJ2-5
CASSLGQGQIYEQYF	TGCGCCAGCAGCTTGGGACAGGGGCAGATTTACGAGCAGTACTTC	NA	TRBD1	TRBV5-1	TRBJ2-7
CASRNPGSSYEQYF	TGTGCCAGCAGAAATCCCGGAAGCTCCTACGAGCAGTACTTC	few	NA	TRBV6-2/TRBV6-3	TRBJ2-7
CASSLEGGSPLHF	TGCGCCAGCAGCTTGGAGGGGGGTTCACCCCTCCACTTT	few	NA	TRBV5-1	TRBJ1-6
CASKGQGGSYNEQFF	TGTGCCAGCAAGGGACAGGGAGGATCCTACAATGAGCAGTTCTTC	few	TRBD1	TRBV6-1	TRBJ2-1
CASSVLTGGSNYGYTF	TGTGCCAGCAGCGTCCTGACAGGGGGGTCTAACTATGGCTACACCTTC	once	TRBD1	TRBV5-6	TRBJ1-2
CASSRWVNAGQRRTEAFF	TGCGCCAGCTCCAGGTGGGTCAATGCGGGACAAAGACGAACTGAAGCTTTCTTT	many	NA	TRBV5-1	TRBJ1-1
CSAKKGGQPISNSGNTIYF	TGCAGTGCCAAGAAGGGGGGACAGCCAATTTCAAACTCTGGAAACACCATATATTTT	NA	TRBD1	TRBV20-1	TRBJ1-3
CSARSFGGGGETQYF	TGCAGTGCTAGATCCTTTGGGGGAGGGGGAGAGACCCAGTACTTC	NA	NA	TRBV20-1	TRBJ2-5
CASSLGDAPGAGEKLFF	TGTGCCAGCAGCCTTGGGGATGCACCTGGGGCGGGTGAAAAACTGTTTTTT	few	NA	TRBV4-2	TRBJ1-4
CASSVGENSNQPQHF	TGTGCCAGCAGCGTAGGAGAAAATAGCAATCAGCCCCAGCATTTT	many	NA	TRBV9	TRBJ1-5
CASSVDGQRAKNIQYF	TGTGCCAGCAGCGTAGATGGGCAGCGAGCCAAAAACATTCAGTACTTC	few	NA	TRBV9	TRBJ2-4
CASSRGARETQYF	TGCGCCAGCAGCCGGGGGGCGAGGGAGACCCAGTACTTC	few	NA	TRBV4-1	TRBJ2-5
CSARTAYEQYF	TGCAGTGCTCGGACAGCCTACGAGCAGTACTTC	few	NA	TRBV20-1	TRBJ2-7
CASSLDRGTNIQYF	TGTGCCAGCAGCTTAGATCGGGGGACAAACATTCAGTACTTC	few	NA	TRBV7-2	TRBJ2-4
CATSISTGVFGELFF	TGTGCCACCAGCATATCGACAGGGGTTTTCGGGGAGCTGTTTTTT	few	TRBD1	TRBV15	TRBJ2-2
CASLAARGPSSYEQYF	TGTGCCAGCCTCGCCGCCAGGGGCCCAAGCTCCTACGAGCAGTACTTC	NA	NA	TRBV6-2/TRBV6-3	TRBJ2-7
CASSLQESYNEQFF	TGTGCCAGCAGTTTACAGGAGTCCTACAATGAGCAGTTCTTC	few	NA	TRBV12-3/TRBV12-4	TRBJ2-1
CSASPGGTAGEKLFF	TGCAGTGCTAGCCCCGGGGGAACCGCCGGGGAAAAACTGTTTTTT	few	NA	TRBV20-1	TRBJ1-4
CSVEEGADTQYF	TGCAGCGTTGAAGAGGGGGCAGATACGCAGTATTTT	NA	NA	TRBV29-1	TRBJ2-3
CASSPGQGKYF	TGTGCCAGCAGCCCGGGACAGGGGAAGTACTTC	NA	TRBD1	TRBV7-9	TRBJ2-7
CASSLGSGLGTAKLYEQYF	TGTGCCAGCAGCTTGGGTTCGGGGCTCGGGACAGCTAAACTCTACGAGCAGTACTTC	NA	TRBD1	TRBV7-6	TRBJ2-7
CASSLATYGYTF	TGCGCCAGCAGCTTGGCCACCTATGGCTACACCTTC	few	NA	TRBV5-1	TRBJ1-2
CASSPGLAGDQDTQYF	TGCGCCAGCAGCCCTGGACTAGCGGGGGACCAAGATACCCAGTACTTC	NA	TRBD2	TRBV5-1	TRBJ2-5
CASSHTPGQGAGDTQYF	TGTGCCAGCAGCCACACACCGGGACAGGGGGCGGGAGATACGCAGTATTTT	few	TRBD1	TRBV14	TRBJ2-3
CATQDKVGGYTF	TGTGCCACCCAAGATAAGGTTGGTGGCTACACCTTC	few	NA	TRBV10-3	TRBJ1-2
CASSLAPSQSNEQFF	TGCGCCAGCAGCTTGGCACCTAGTCAGAGCAATGAGCAGTTCTTC	NA	NA	TRBV5-1	TRBJ2-1
CSATNLDPYEQYF	TGCAGTGCTACTAACCTTGATCCCTACGAGCAGTACTTC	NA	NA	TRBV20-1	TRBJ2-7
CASSLTSTVNTEAFF	TGTGCCAGCAGCTTAACGTCGACAGTGAACACTGAAGCTTTCTTT	few	NA	TRBV11-2	TRBJ1-1
CASSLGGGVQYF	TGTGCCAGCAGCTTAGGGGGCGGGGTTCAGTACTTC	NA	NA	TRBV7-3	TRBJ2-4
CASSLRDGRRANYGYTF	TGTGCCAGCAGTTTACGGGACGGAAGAAGGGCTAACTATGGCTACACCTTC	NA	NA	TRBV12-3/TRBV12-4	TRBJ1-2
CSVVAGSENTEAFF	TGCAGCGTTGTAGCGGGGTCTGAGAACACTGAAGCTTTCTTT	NA	NA	TRBV29-1	TRBJ1-1
CSARVSGGEGKTQYF	TGCAGTGCTAGAGTTAGCGGGGGGGAGGGGAAGACCCAGTACTTC	few	TRBD2	TRBV20-1	TRBJ2-5
CASSLSWTGPLLALHF	TGTGCCAGCAGCCTATCCTGGACAGGCCCTCTTCTTGCCCTCCACTTT	NA	TRBD1	TRBV3-1	TRBJ1-6
CASSSAGGGRAKNIQYF	TGTGCCAGCAGTTCCGCCGGAGGCGGTAGGGCCAAAAACATTCAGTACTTC	many	NA	TRBV12-3/TRBV12-4	TRBJ2-4
CASNVLRGAEAFF	TGTGCCAGCAACGTCTTGAGAGGGGCTGAAGCTTTCTTT	NA	NA	TRBV7-9	TRBJ1-1
CSVEEGDTGNTEAFF	TGCAGCGTTGAAGAAGGGGACACAGGGAACACTGAAGCTTTCTTT	NA	NA	TRBV29-1	TRBJ1-1
CASSPVSGAGDEQFF	TGTGCCAGCTCACCTGTTAGCGGGGCCGGGGATGAGCAGTTCTTC	NA	TRBD2	TRBV18	TRBJ2-1
CASRRTGQSEKLFF	TGTGCCAGCCGCAGGACAGGGCAAAGTGAAAAACTGTTTTTT	NA	TRBD1	TRBV3-1	TRBJ1-4
CASSGIHTQYF	TGTGCCAGCAGTGGGATACATACGCAGTATTTT	few	NA	TRBV2	TRBJ2-3
CASSLFGGTIGEKLFF	TGCGCCAGCAGCTTGTTTGGAGGGACTATCGGTGAAAAACTGTTTTTT	few	NA	TRBV5-1	TRBJ1-4
CASVATDTQYF	TGTGCCAGCGTGGCCACAGATACGCAGTATTTT	many	NA	TRBV6-6	TRBJ2-3
CASSSGDVYNSPLHF	TGTGCCAGCAGCTCGGGGGATGTGTATAATTCACCCCTCCACTTT	NA	NA	TRBV7-2	TRBJ1-6
CASSYSVGGSYEQYF	TGTGCCAGCAGTTACTCGGTGGGGGGCTCCTACGAGCAGTACTTC	few	NA	TRBV6-5	TRBJ2-7
CASRLSDGRGETQYF	TGTGCCAGCAGACTCAGTGACGGGCGGGGAGAGACCCAGTACTTC	NA	NA	TRBV12-3/TRBV12-4	TRBJ2-5
CASSIGTETQYF	TGTGCCAGCAGCATCGGGACCGAGACCCAGTACTTC	few	NA	TRBV7-2	TRBJ2-5
CASSPGLGQFF	TGTGCCAGCTCACCAGGGCTAGGGCAGTTCTTC	few	NA	TRBV18	TRBJ2-1
CASSFGDRVHYEQYF	TGTGCCAGCAGTTTCGGGGACAGGGTCCACTACGAGCAGTACTTC	once	TRBD1	TRBV12-3/TRBV12-4	TRBJ2-7
CAISDPTGDFYEQYF	TGTGCCATCAGTGATCCGACAGGGGATTTTTACGAGCAGTACTTC	NA	TRBD1	TRBV10-3	TRBJ2-7
CSVSPGLNTGELFF	TGCAGCGTCTCTCCGGGCCTGAACACCGGGGAGCTGTTTTTT	NA	NA	TRBV29-1	TRBJ2-2
CASSSRRSSGNTIYF	TGTGCCAGCAGCTCCAGGAGGAGCTCTGGAAACACCATATATTTT	few	NA	TRBV7-2	TRBJ1-3
CASKRGELETQYF	TGTGCCAGCAAGCGGGGGGAGTTAGAGACCCAGTACTTC	NA	TRBD2	TRBV2	TRBJ2-5
CASSYSESSYNEQFF	TGTGCCAGCAGTTACTCCGAGAGCTCCTACAATGAGCAGTTCTTC	few	NA	TRBV6-5	TRBJ2-1